The entry below gives a single TCR beta chain sequence along with its context. The antigen is not known. The source of the sample is a study of CD4+ T cells in melanoma. Germline loops: CDR1 SGDLS, CDR2 YYNGEE. This CDR3 has 18 residues. V dropped 3 bases and J dropped 4; count of bases not matched to a gene: 10. The study, taken as a whole, reports: In melanoma, neoantigen-specific CD4+ T cells reportedly differed in differentiation state. A reported correlation linked neoantigen-specific CD4+ T cells to CD8+, macrophage and B cell function.

Method: immunoSEQ multiplex PCR; TCRdb's copy keeps in-frame clones and lacks some. Found here are about 50,000 clones, roughly nine tenths of them singletons; the top ten hold about 11%. This chain links TRBV9 with TRBJ2-2; 12 positions agree with TRBD2. The sequence came from a human donor with melanoma. Input material: peripheral blood. Here the CDR3 reads CASSGGLAGPEVTGELFF. The CDR3 DNA is TGTGCCAGCAGCGGCGGACTAGCGGGGCCAGAGGTCACCGGGGAGCTGTTTTTT.